This T cell receptor beta chain was sequenced during a study of blood T cell repertoires in COVID-19. Turning to the study itself: COVID-19 samples collected from the United States, Italy and Spain covered acute and convalescent phases. Nucleic acid was either cDNA or gDNA, and it came from T cells, B-cell-depleted T cells, or PBMCs.

J was trimmed by 7 bases and V by 0 bases; bases with no gene match: 8. Germline V gene sequence: CDR1 SGDLS, CDR2 YYNGEE. The CDR3 covers 18 residues. Per the original methods: Reference gene primer amplification yielded estimated nucleated cell counts. Libraries were prepared by immunoSEQ multiplex PCR; TCRdb keeps only in-frame clonotypes and omits some of them. The DNA gave D and trimming, while V, J and clone size come from that table. This repertoire shows 180,000 or so clones, more than 80% found once; its top ten account for 6.5% to 9%. The rearrangement links TRBV9 to TRBJ2-2, with 14 positions matching TRBD2. Source material: peripheral blood. This sequence was found in an older woman with acute or convalescent COVID-19. The CDR3 loop reads CASSVGGLAGVGDGELFF. In nucleotides, the CDR3 is TGTGCCAGCAGCGTAGGGGGACTAGCGGGAGTTGGTGACGGGGAGCTGTTTTTT.